Shown below are 15 T cell receptor beta chains from a single sample sequenced in a study of cytotoxic CD8 clonotypes in ibrutinib-treated CLL. The assay was immunoSEQ multiplex PCR, and TCRdb's table has in-frame clones only and misses some. The sample records 150,000 to 200,000 clones, more than 65% being singletons. The material sequenced was PBMCs, taken after 12 months of ibrutinib treatment. These receptors were collected from a human donor with chronic lymphocytic leukemia.

DNA of the CDR3: TGTGCCAGCAGCCGTCCGGGACAGGGAAGGCATTTT. It yields the protein CASSRPGQGRHF. V usage is TRBV7-9 and J usage is TRBJ1-5; 9 positions match TRBD1. This CDR3 is 12 amino acids long. Germline CDR1 and CDR2: SEHNR and FQNEAQ (reference sequence). V shed 5 bases and J 15 bases; nucleotides not matched to a gene: 8.

The chain recombines TRBV28 with TRBJ2-1, with D possibly TRBD1 on 6 matching bases. CDR1 MDHEN and CDR2 SYDVKM come from the germline V gene. The CDR3 has 13 residues. V was cut by 3 bases and J by 6 bases, with 9 bases left in between. The DNA for the CDR3 is TGTGCCAGCAGTTTCCAACAGGGCAATGAGCAGTTCTTC. It is translated as CASSFQQGNEQFF.

This clone was picked up a small number of times. The rearrangement links TRBV28 to TRBJ2-1; D ambiguous. This CDR3 spans 13 amino acids. Germline V CDR1 and CDR2: MDHEN, SYDVKM. V lost 11 bases and J 6 bases, leaving 17 bases between the germline ends. The CDR3 coding sequence is TGTGCCTTCGCAGACCCGAATGGCAATGAGCAGTTCTTC. Translating it yields CAFADPNGNEQFF. The entire variable domain, with the rest obtained from reference TRBV28 and TRBJ2-1, is as follows: DVKVTQSSRYLVKRTGEKVFLECVQDMDHENMFWYRQDPGLGLRLIYFSYDVKMKEKGDIPEGYSVSREKKERFSLILESASTNQTSMYLCAFADPNGNEQFFGPGTRLTVL.

This clone appeared a single time. The CDR3 spells CASGLGTGETQYF. Here the CDR3 DNA reads TGTGCTAGTGGTTTAGGGACGGGAGAGACCCAGTACTTC. This sequence joins TRBV12-5 and TRBJ2-5; either TRBD1 or TRBD2 may supply D (5 bases each). The CDR3 runs 13 residues. V lost 3 bases and J lost 4, with 9 bases in between. Germline lookup yields CDR1 LGHNT and CDR2 FRNRAP.

The chain carries TRBV19 and TRBJ2-2, with 7 bases lining up with TRBD2. The junction had 4 bases not matched to a gene; V was cut back by 2 bases and J by 1 base. The CDR3 has 16 amino acids. Germline-derived CDR1 and CDR2 are LNHDA and SQIVND (reference sequence). The CDR3 here is CASSIQGGLNTGELFF. In nucleotides, the CDR3 is TGTGCCAGTAGTATACAGGGAGGGTTGAACACCGGGGAGCTGTTTTTT.

This clone was seen a handful of times. The gene calls are TRBV4-3 and TRBJ1-1; tentative D call: TRBD1 (6 bases). CDR3 length: 16 residues. With 2 bases removed from V and 0 bases from J, the gap between germline ends came to 13 bases. CDR1 and CDR2 (germline): LGHNA, YSLEER. Here the CDR3 DNA reads TGCGCCAGCAGCCAAATGGGGGGGCTGATGAACACTGAAGCTTTCTTT. It translates to CASSQMGGLMNTEAFF.

V is TRBV18 and J is TRBJ2-4; 9 bases fit TRBD1. V lost 2 bases, J lost 0 bases, and 5 bases stayed unmatched. This CDR3 region has 17 residues. Germline-derived CDR1 and CDR2 are KGHSH and LQKENI. The CDR3: CASSPFPGQGAKNIQYF. CDR3 DNA sequence: TGTGCCAGCTCACCATTTCCGGGACAGGGAGCCAAAAACATTCAGTACTTC.

This chain connects TRBV19 to TRBJ2-5; 11 bases line up with TRBD2. Germline values: CDR1 LNHDA, CDR2 SQIVND (reference sequence). The trim removed 7 bases at V and 5 bases at J, leaving 15 bases unmatched. The CDR3 length is 17 residues. This CDR3 is CASTPLLAGVFCETQYF. The CDR3 DNA is TGTGCCAGTACCCCTCTACTAGCGGGAGTTTTTTGTGAGACCCAGTACTTC.

The rearrangement links TRBV19 to TRBJ2-5, with TRBD2 matching over 9 bases. The CDR3 loop spans 15 amino acids. Germline-derived CDR1 and CDR2 are LNHDA and SQIVND (reference sequence). V lost 3 bases and J lost 2; bases outside the gene matches: 4. In nucleotides, the CDR3 is TGTGCCAGTAGTATCGGCGGGAGGGAACAAGAGACCCAGTACTTC. Amino acid sequence: CASSIGGREQETQYF. Using reference TRBV19 and TRBJ2-5 for the parts outside the CDR3, the full variable domain is DGGITQSPKYLFRKEGQNVTLSCEQNLNHDAMYWYRQDPGQGLRLIYYSQIVNDFQKGDIAEGYSVSREKKESFPLTVTSAQKNPTAFYLCASSIGGREQETQYFGPGTRLLVL.

The gene calls are TRBV5-4 and TRBJ2-7, with D unclear. CDR3 length: 12 residues. Deletions cut 1 base from V and 3 bases from J, with 5 bases between. In germline, CDR1 is SGHNT, CDR2 YYREEE (reference sequence). CDR3 region: CASSLHNYEQYF. The CDR3 coding sequence is TGTGCCAGCAGCTTGCACAACTACGAGCAGTACTTC.

The rearrangement uses TRBV2 and TRBJ2-7; 9 bases match TRBD1. V was clipped by 4 bases and J by 1 base; unmatched bases: 5. There are 15 residues in the CDR3. Germline V gene data show CDR1 as SNHLY and CDR2 as FYNNEI. CDR3 DNA: TGTGCCAGCAGTGTGGCGACAGGGGGGTCCTACGAGCAGTACTTC. Protein product: CASSVATGGSYEQYF.

The chain carries TRBV28 and TRBJ2-7; D assignment may be TRBD1 or TRBD2 (5 bases each). The germline CDR1 and CDR2 sequences are MDHEN and SYDVKM. V lost 2 bases and J lost 5, with 13 bases in between. CDR3 length: 14 residues. The CDR3 region is CASSLGGTRNEQYF. Here the CDR3 DNA reads TGTGCCAGCAGTTTAGGTGGGACCCGGAACGAGCAGTACTTC.

V is TRBV6-1 and J is TRBJ2-3; perhaps TRBD2 as D (6 bases). This CDR3 spans 15 amino acids. CDR1 and CDR2 (germline): MNHNS, SASEGT. Trimming took off 0 bases at V and 7 bases at J, with 14 bases between the two ends. The CDR3 bases are TGTGCCAGCAGTGAAGCGGGAGGACTCCTGAATACGCAGTATTTT. It specifies CASSEAGGLLNTQYF.

The chain combines TRBV27 with TRBJ1-4; TRBD1 matches at 11 bases. Germline values: CDR1 MNHEY, CDR2 SMNVEV (reference sequence). The CDR3 spans 13 residues. With V trimmed by 9 bases and J by 14 bases, 11 bases remained unmatched. The chain's CDR3 is CASTGTGGSGLFF. The CDR3 DNA reads as TGTGCCAGTACCGGGACAGGGGGGTCAGGGCTGTTTTTT.

The V call is TRBV2, the J call TRBJ2-5, with 9 positions matching TRBD2. The CDR3 contains 15 residues. The J segment lost 0 bases and the V segment lost 6 bases, leaving 5 bases of the junction unmatched. The germline gives CDR1 SNHLY, CDR2 FYNNEI. The CDR3 DNA reads TGTGCCAGCAGGCGGGGGGGAGGATACCAAGAGACCCAGTACTTC. As protein: CASRRGGGYQETQYF.